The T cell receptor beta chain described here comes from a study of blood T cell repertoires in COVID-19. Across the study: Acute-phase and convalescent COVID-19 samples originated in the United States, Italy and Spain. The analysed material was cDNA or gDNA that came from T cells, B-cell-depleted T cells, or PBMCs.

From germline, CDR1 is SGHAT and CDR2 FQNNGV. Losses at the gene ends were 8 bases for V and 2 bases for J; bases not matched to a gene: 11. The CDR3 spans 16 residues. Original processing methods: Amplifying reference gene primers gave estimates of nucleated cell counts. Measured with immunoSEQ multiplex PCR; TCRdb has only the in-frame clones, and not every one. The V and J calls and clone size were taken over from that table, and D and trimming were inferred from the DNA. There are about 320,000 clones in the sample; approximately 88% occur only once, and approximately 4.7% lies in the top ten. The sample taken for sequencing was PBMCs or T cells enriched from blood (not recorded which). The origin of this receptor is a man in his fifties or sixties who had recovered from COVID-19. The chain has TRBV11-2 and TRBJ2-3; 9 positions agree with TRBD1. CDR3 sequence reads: CASCKQGAGVTDTQYF. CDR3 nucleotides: TGTGCCAGCTGCAAACAGGGGGCCGGTGTCACAGATACGCAGTATTTT.